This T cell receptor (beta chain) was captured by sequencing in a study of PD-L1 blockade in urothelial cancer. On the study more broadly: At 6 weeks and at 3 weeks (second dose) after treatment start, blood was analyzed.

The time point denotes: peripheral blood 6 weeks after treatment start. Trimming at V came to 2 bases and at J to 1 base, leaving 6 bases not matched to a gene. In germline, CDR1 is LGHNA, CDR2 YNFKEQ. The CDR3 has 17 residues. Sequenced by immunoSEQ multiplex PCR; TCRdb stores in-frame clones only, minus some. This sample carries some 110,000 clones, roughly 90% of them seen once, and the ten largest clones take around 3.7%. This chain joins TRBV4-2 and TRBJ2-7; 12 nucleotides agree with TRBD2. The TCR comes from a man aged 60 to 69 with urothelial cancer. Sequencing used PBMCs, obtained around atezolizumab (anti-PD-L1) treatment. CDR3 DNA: TGTGCCAGCAGCCAATCGGGACTAGCGGGTACATCCTACGAGCAGTACTTC. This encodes CASSQSGLAGTSYEQYF.